This T cell receptor beta chain was sequenced during a study of T cells in Graves' hyperthyroidism and ophthalmopathy. Across the whole study: It was at initial diagnosis, before any treatment, that peripheral blood was collected.

Using RNA transcripts as the source, TCR beta CDR3 regions were amplified. The study used the HTBI primer set for a first-round RT-PCR of the TCR CDR3. TCRdb recomputed calls from the multiplex PCR reads with MiXCR, one row per CDR3 protein. The repertoire holds hundreds of thousands of distinct CDR3 sequences, with approximately 15% as singletons. Patients were excluded for uncontrolled infection, other autoimmune disease, pregnancy or lactation. The study's findings and limits: The model foresaw ophthalmopathy a median around 6 months prior to onset.

This clonotype was seen at least ten times. What it binds is not known. CDR3 length: 14 residues. Trimming took 3 bases from V and 7 from J; bases not matched to a gene: 8. This sequence joins TRBV12-3 or TRBV12-4 and TRBJ1-2, with TRBD1 matching 7 bases. What was sequenced was blood. This TCR came from a woman in her 40s with Graves' ophthalmopathy. The CDR3, as DNA: TGTGCCAGCAGTTTTGCCGACAGGGATGGTGGCTACACCTTC. Amino acids: CASSFADRDGGYTF.